Sequencing of this TCR beta chain was carried out in a study of T-cell memory formation after mild COVID-19 (dated by TCRdb to the early 2020s). Study-level background: Most TCR sequence clusters were specific to one of the two donors. In a couple of donors, T-cell clones that expanded and contracted after mild COVID-19 were followed by sequencing TCRalpha and TCRbeta repertoires longitudinally. The cohort was made up of two young adult volunteers, one female and one male, who were previously healthy. The study at large found these results: Only a couple of mild cases were covered by the study, and larger cohorts that include severe cases with pre-infection samples were considered necessary. SARS-CoV-2 specificity was not confirmed for the second-wave clones peaking on day 37. Some responding clones were detected in pre-infection memory, suggesting pre-existing cross-reactive memory T cells joined the SARS-CoV-2 response. From day 15 to 85, contracting clones showed balanced CD4/CD8 phenotypes, whereas a second wave of clones that expanded from day 15 to 37 leaned towards CD4+. Contracting CD4+ clones were located mainly in the CM and EM memory subsets, whereas CD8+ clones were found to be enriched in EMRA.

TCRdb lists the instrument as Illumina NovaSeq 6000. cDNA libraries for TCRalpha and TCRbeta were prepared by 5'RACE using constant-segment primers, with sample barcodes and unique molecular identifiers added. RNA was extracted from every sample with Trizol reagent. Amplification of the libraries took two PCR steps, and the second step added a second sample barcode plus Illumina TruSeq adapters. Sequencing of the libraries was done on an Illumina NovaSeq, producing 2 x 150 bp paired-end reads. Per the authors' processing: With migec v1.2.7, reads were demultiplexed and then collapsed into UMI-guided consensus sequences. Using mixcr v2.1.11, UMI consensuses were aligned to TRA and TRB V and J templates and then assembled into clonotypes. Clonotypes were classified as expanded or contracted when called significant by both edgeR and NoisET, with noise models trained on biological replicates. For edgeR calls, a false discovery rate-adjusted p below 0.01 and a log2 fold-change threshold of 1 were applied. As an exploratory analysis of dynamics, PCA with hierarchical clustering was applied to max-normalized trajectories of the 1000 most abundant clonotypes. Each responding clone was given a CD4 or CD8 phenotype based on the CD4+ and CD8+ repertoires, which had been sequenced separately. TCRdb reprocessing: public reads trimmed at Q25 with fastp, clones called with MiXCR, in-frame beta chains kept. Here each entry gathers all rows of one CDR3 protein and keeps the most common genes and DNA. These V and J calls originate from TCRdb's pipeline instead of the authors' own analysis. Present in this sample are about 540,000 distinct CDR3 sequences, about a fifth of which were seen just once. Roughly an eighth of the sample comes from the top ten.

Ficoll-Paque density gradient centrifugation was the method used to isolate PBMCs. CDR1 is given as DFQATT and CDR2 as SNEGSKA, both from the germline V gene (reference sequence). From cysteine to phenylalanine, the CDR3 is 18 amino acids long. Of the read, only the CDR3 DNA is kept; its 54 bases are in frame from base 1. The junction shows trimming of 3 bases on V and 0 bases on J, plus 21 bases between the germline ends. Regarding this clonotype: Its antigen is currently not known. No qualities accompany the bases; no much larger clone lies one base away.

The clonotype was recovered from an adult woman who had mild COVID-19 (a few samples of this study predate the infection). The sample titles of this study are shuffled in the database, so cell type and time point are left out; the donor was told from shared clones. Recombination joined TRBV20-1 with TRBJ2-4; too little of a D gene remains to name it. The sample was PBMCs or a T cell subset sorted from them (not recorded which). The nucleotides read TGCAGTGCTAGCCTAGATCCACAGTGGGCTTTAGCCAAAAACATTCAGTACTTC. Translated, this is CSASLDPQWALAKNIQYF.